This TCR beta chain was retrieved from a study of T cells in narcolepsy. Study overall: Healthy controls were enrolled alongside patients with narcolepsy type 1 or type 2. The study, taken as a whole, reports: Autoreactive clonotypes reportedly recurred in blood of same and different patients, not controls. Some memory CD4+ repertoires had no autoreactive clone sequences.

Assay used: immunoSEQ multiplex PCR; TCRdb lists only in-frame clones, some missing. The sample shows over 25,000 clones, about nine tenths of them seen only once. The CDR3 extends over 14 amino acids. Trimming pared 6 bases from V and 4 bases from J, leaving 15 bases between. Germline V gene lookup returns CDR1 MNHNS and CDR2 SASEGT. As regards this clone: Its antigen is as yet unknown.

The specimen was CD45RA- memory CD4+ T cells from PBMCs. The chain uses TRBV6-1 and TRBJ1-2; unclear D gene. The receptor was derived from a human donor with narcolepsy. For the CDR3, the DNA is TGTGCCAGCAGGGAACAGAGACTTAGCTATGGCTACACCTTC. Protein sequence: CASREQRLSYGYTF.